This paragraph reports one T cell receptor (beta chain). Its antigen is currently unknown. TCRdb re-analysed the 5' RACE reads in MiXCR, keeping a single row per CDR3 protein. The sample includes roughly 11,000 distinct CDR3 sequences, 9% to 13% of them seen just once. Sample time point: sample taken at primary tumor resection. This sample stems from a study of spatial heterogeneity in lung cancer. Study-level results: Tumor mutation count correlated with how many alpha and beta TCRs expanded intratumorally.

This CDR3 is built from 13 residues. Looked up from germline, CDR1 is KGHSH and CDR2 is LQKENI. The sequence derives from a female donor with early-stage non-small cell lung cancer. The sample in question was lung tumor tissue, obtained at surgery. This chain connects TRBV18 to TRBJ2-3; D may be TRBD1 (5 bases). CDR3 DNA: TGTGCTGCTACAGGACGACGCACAGATACGCAGTATTTT. It yields the protein CAATGRRTDTQYF.